The clone carrying this TCR beta chain came up a few times. The TCRbeta library incorporated unique molecular identifiers. TCRdb ran MiXCR on the PCR reads and lists one entry per CDR3 protein. The table includes approximately 510,000 distinct CDR3 sequences, 15% to 20% detected once. V lost 6 bases and J 3 bases, leaving 11 bases between the germline ends. There are 12 residues in the CDR3. Germline V gene sequence: CDR1 SQVTM, CDR2 ANQGSEA. This sample is drawn from a study of T-cell reconstitution after alpha-beta-depleted transplantation in children. The chain joins TRBV29-1 to TRBJ1-1; D is ambiguous. This sample comprised PBMCs from the stem cell graft donor, obtained from the stem cell graft. The clonotype was recovered from a human donor who donated a stem cell graft to a child with acute lymphoblastic leukemia. The chain's CDR3 is CSVRMHDTEAFF. CDR3 bases: TGCAGCGTAAGGATGCACGACACTGAAGCTTTCTTT.